This TCR beta chain was sequenced for a study of T-cell reconstitution after alpha-beta-depleted transplantation in children. This clonotype was counted at least ten times. Preparation of the TCRbeta library involved a method that used unique molecular identifiers. TCRdb redid the calling of the PCR reads with MiXCR, one entry per CDR3 protein. The sample holds 700,000 to 950,000 distinct CDR3 sequences, approximately 15% seen once. This CDR3 has 18 residues. Unmatched junction bases numbered 6, after V lost 0 bases and J lost 1 base. The germline CDR1 and CDR2 sequences are SGHRS and YFSETQ. This chain connects TRBV5-1 to TRBJ2-2; TRBD2 aligns across 10 bases. The sequencing used PBMCs, mostly from graft donor cells, collected 360 days after TCRalphabeta/CD19-depleted stem cell transplant. The sequence derives from a male patient between 5 and 17 years old who had a stem cell transplant for acute lymphoblastic leukemia, so the T cells may come from the graft donor. The CDR3 loop is CASSLEASGRWNTGELFF. CDR3 DNA: TGCGCCAGCAGCTTGGAAGCTAGCGGGAGATGGAACACCGGGGAGCTGTTTTTT.